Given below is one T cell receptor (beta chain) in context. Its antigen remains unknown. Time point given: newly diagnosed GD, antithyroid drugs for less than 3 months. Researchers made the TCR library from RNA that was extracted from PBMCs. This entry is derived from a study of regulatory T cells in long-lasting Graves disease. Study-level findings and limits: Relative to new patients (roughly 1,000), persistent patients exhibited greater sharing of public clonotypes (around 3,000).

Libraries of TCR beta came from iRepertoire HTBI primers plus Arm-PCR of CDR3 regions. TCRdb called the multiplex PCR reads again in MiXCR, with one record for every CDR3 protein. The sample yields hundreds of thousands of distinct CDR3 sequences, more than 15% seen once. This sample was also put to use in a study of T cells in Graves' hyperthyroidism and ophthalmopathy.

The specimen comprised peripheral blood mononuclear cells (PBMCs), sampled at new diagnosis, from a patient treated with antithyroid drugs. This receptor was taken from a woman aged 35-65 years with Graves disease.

The CDR3 bases are TGCGCCAGCAGCTTGGGGGGGGCCCCTGAAGCTTTCTTT. This gives the protein CASSLGGAPEAFF. J is TRBJ1-1 and V is TRBV5-1; maybe TRBD1 (6 bases). The germline CDR1 and CDR2 sequences are SGHRS and YFSETQ. V shed 0 bases and J shed 6 bases, with 9 bases lying between them. There are 13 residues in the CDR3.